The 26 T cell receptor beta chains in this list originate from one sample, sequenced in a study of shared clonotypes between healthy human individuals. TCRdb's copy holds only in-frame clones and misses some; the assay was immunoSEQ multiplex PCR. The sample contains more than 2,000,000 clones, just over 90% of which appear only once. The sequenced sample consisted of naive CD4+ T cells sorted from blood. Subset noted: CD45RA+ positively selected. The receptors derive from a man between 18 and 35 years old in good health.

This sequence joins TRBV11-2 and TRBJ2-5; D may be TRBD1 or TRBD2 (5 bases each). With 2 bases removed from V and 5 bases from J, the gap between germline ends came to 9 bases. The CDR3 sequence is 13 residues long. Germline-derived CDR1 and CDR2 are SGHAT and FQNNGV. CDR3 in amino acids: CASSLRDPETQYF. Written as DNA, the CDR3 is TGTGCCAGCAGCTTACGGGACCCCGAGACCCAGTACTTC.

The V and J genes are TRBV6-5 and TRBJ2-1; 8 bases agree with TRBD1. Germline V gene sequence: CDR1 MNHEY, CDR2 SVGAGI. The CDR3 length is 14 residues. With 7 bases clipped from V and 6 bases from J, the junction kept 8 bases outside the gene matches. This chain's CDR3 is CASKGQEGGNEQFF. The CDR3, as DNA: TGTGCCAGCAAGGGACAGGAAGGGGGCAATGAGCAGTTCTTC.

A few counts support this clone. Other DNA sequences in this sample translate to the same CDR3. This rearrangement joins TRBV2 to TRBJ1-6; 7 bases agree with TRBD1. Germline CDR1 is SNHLY and CDR2 is FYNNEI. V gave up 4 bases and J gave up 7 bases; unmatched junction bases: 1. The CDR3 extends over 13 amino acids. CDR3 residues: CASSGTGNSPLHF. CDR3 nucleotides: TGTGCCAGCAGTGGGACAGGCAATTCACCCCTCCACTTT.

The V gene is TRBV5-4, the J gene TRBJ1-2; D unresolved. This CDR3 is built from 13 residues. V lost 3 bases to trimming and J lost 3 bases, with 9 bases between them. Germline V lookup: CDR1 SGHNT, CDR2 YYREEE (reference sequence). As DNA, the CDR3 is TGTGCCAGCAGCTCACAGAGCTACTATGGCTACACCTTC. It yields the protein CASSSQSYYGYTF.

The sample holds one count of this clone. The CDR3 DNA reads TGTGCCAGCAGCCGAGGAGTCACAGATACGCAGTATTTT. Translated: CASSRGVTDTQYF. The rearrangement links TRBV13 to TRBJ2-3, with D hard to call. Trimming stripped 5 bases from V and 2 bases from J, with 8 bases between. This CDR3 spans 13 amino acids. CDR1 is PRHDT, CDR2 FYEKMQ, per germline (reference sequence).

The chain links TRBV6-1 to TRBJ2-7; D ambiguous. The ends were cut back, 5 bases at V and 4 bases at J, with 12 bases in the middle. Germline loops: CDR1 MNHNS, CDR2 SASEGT. The CDR3 extends over 13 amino acids. CDR3 nucleotide sequence: TGTGCCAGCAGTCCCCGGACCCGGTACGAGCAGTACTTC. This gives the protein CASSPRTRYEQYF.

V is TRBV10-3 and J is TRBJ2-4, with D perhaps assigned TRBD1 or TRBD2 (6 bases each). Germline lookup yields CDR1 ENHRY and CDR2 SYGVKD. V was shortened by 0 bases and J by 7 bases, with 19 bases between the two germline ends. There are 17 residues in the CDR3. The chain's CDR3 is CAISESMGGQGENIQYF. DNA for the CDR3: TGTGCCATCAGTGAGTCGATGGGGGGCCAGGGCGAGAACATTCAGTACTTC.

The CDR3 bases are TGCGCCAGCAGCTCGTCGGAGAGGACGCAGTATTTT. Protein sequence: CASSSSERTQYF. The chain employs TRBV5-1 and TRBJ2-3, with D unresolved. This CDR3 is built from 12 residues. CDR1 is SGHRS and CDR2 is YFSETQ in the germline V gene. V lost 3 bases and J lost 9, with 11 bases in between.

This clone was found a few times. CDR3 DNA: TGTGCCTGGGGGGACAGGGGTTTGGCGCCCCAGCATTTT. The encoded protein is CAWGDRGLAPQHF. The chain joins TRBV30 to TRBJ1-5; 10 nucleotides agree with TRBD1. Germline loops: CDR1 GTSNPN, CDR2 SVGIG (reference sequence). V gave up 5 bases and J gave up 9 bases; unmatched junction bases: 7. The CDR3 length is 13 residues.

V usage is TRBV7-9 and J usage is TRBJ2-7, with 14 positions matching TRBD2. Trimming cost V 5 bases and J 6 bases; bases outside gene matches: 12. The CDR3 length is 17 residues. Germline CDR1 is SEHNR and CDR2 is FQNEAQ (reference sequence). In DNA form, the CDR3 reads TGTGCCAGCAGCACGGGACTAGCGGGGGACCCGAGGAGCGAGCAGTACTTC. Translating gives CASSTGLAGDPRSEQYF.

The rearrangement links TRBV5-1 to TRBJ1-1; D gene uncertain. The CDR3 totals 13 residues. V dropped 4 bases and J dropped 2 bases, with 9 bases sitting between them. Germline V lookup: CDR1 SGHRS, CDR2 YFSETQ. The DNA for the CDR3 is TGCGCCAGCAGCGGAATGGACAACACTGAAGCTTTCTTT. Amino acid sequence: CASSGMDNTEAFF.

The table lists this clone with a count of one. This sample also contains other DNA sequences that code for the same CDR3. The V call is TRBV5-1, the J call TRBJ1-2; D is ambiguous. V shed 0 bases and J shed 7 bases, with 7 bases lying between them. CDR1 is SGHRS and CDR2 is YFSETQ in the germline V gene. CDR3 length: 12 residues. Written as DNA, the CDR3 is TGCGCCAGCAGCTTGGAACGGGGTGGCTACACCTTC. It yields the protein CASSLERGGYTF.

V is TRBV5-4 and J is TRBJ2-7; a possible D gene is TRBD1 (6 bases). Looked up from germline, CDR1 is SGHNT and CDR2 is YYREEE (reference sequence). V gave up 1 base and J gave up 4 bases, with 12 bases separating them. The CDR3 is made up of 14 amino acids. This CDR3 is CASSLKGQNYEQYF. The DNA of the CDR3 is TGTGCCAGCAGCTTGAAAGGACAGAATTACGAGCAGTACTTC. Full variable domain (outside the CDR3, taken from reference TRBV5-4 and TRBJ2-7): ETGVTQSPTHLIKTRGQQVTLRCSSQSGHNTVSWYQQALGQGPQFIFQYYREEENGRGNFPPRFSGLQFPNYSSELNVNALELDDSALYLCASSLKGQNYEQYFGPGTRLTVT.

The chain has TRBV7-9 and TRBJ1-4; 8 bases are shared with TRBD1. The trim removed 4 bases at V and 7 bases at J, leaving 8 bases unmatched. Germline CDR1 and CDR2: SEHNR and FQNEAQ (reference sequence). CDR3 length equals 15 residues. The CDR3 reads CASSSTGVLGEKLFF. The CDR3 DNA is TGTGCCAGCAGCTCGACAGGGGTTTTGGGTGAAAAACTGTTTTTT.

The chain is built from TRBV9 and TRBJ2-5; D may be TRBD1 or TRBD2 (5 bases each). This CDR3 has 14 amino acids. The V end lost 0 bases, the J end lost 3 bases, and 9 bases lay between the germline ends. Germline V CDR1 and CDR2: SGDLS, YYNGEE. This CDR3 reads CASSVAVGEETQYF. In DNA form, the CDR3 reads TGTGCCAGCAGCGTAGCAGTGGGGGAAGAGACCCAGTACTTC.

This clone was counted once. V and J are TRBV28 and TRBJ1-2; possible D gene TRBD1, 5 bases. CDR1 MDHEN and CDR2 SYDVKM come from the germline V gene. This CDR3 is 14 amino acids long. Trimming shortened V by 6 bases and J by 3 bases, and 14 bases separated the two germline ends. The chain's CDR3 is CASSSTGPHYGYTF. The DNA for the CDR3 is TGTGCCAGCAGCTCAACGGGACCGCACTATGGCTACACCTTC.

This chain connects TRBV7-2 to TRBJ2-7; 10 nucleotides agree with TRBD2. Germline V gives CDR1 SGHTA, CDR2 FQGNSA. V lost 3 bases and J lost 2; bases outside the gene matches: 4. CDR3 length: 15 residues. The CDR3: CASSFTSGIPYEQYF. The CDR3 DNA follows: TGTGCCAGCAGCTTTACTAGCGGGATCCCCTACGAGCAGTACTTC.

This chain uses TRBV2 with TRBJ2-3; 10 bases agree with TRBD2. V lost 6 bases and J lost 4; bases outside the gene matches: 4. Looked up from germline, CDR1 is SNHLY and CDR2 is FYNNEI. The CDR3 has 14 amino acids. CDR3 loop: CASRGTSAADTQYF. In DNA form, the CDR3 reads TGTGCCAGCAGAGGGACTAGCGCGGCAGATACGCAGTATTTT.

Remarks on this clone: Other DNA sequences in this sample translate to the same CDR3. The chain joins TRBV5-1 to TRBJ1-5, with D possibly matching TRBD1 (6 bases). The CDR3 length is 14 residues. The germline CDR1 and CDR2 sequences are SGHRS and YFSETQ. V was pared by 0 bases and J by 7 bases, with 11 bases between. CDR3 sequence: CASSLEGGPQPQHF. Written as DNA, the CDR3 is TGCGCCAGCAGCTTGGAGGGGGGCCCCCAGCCCCAGCATTTT.

The chain has TRBV4-3 and TRBJ1-1; D unclear. Germline V gives CDR1 LGHNA, CDR2 YSLEER. Deletions cut 3 bases from V and 5 bases from J, with 16 bases between. This CDR3 is 15 amino acids long. Written as DNA, the CDR3 is TGCGCCAGCAGCCAGTCAGTAGGAGGGAGGACTGAAGCTTTCTTT. As protein: CASSQSVGGRTEAFF.

This sequence joins TRBV19 and TRBJ1-1; the D gene is possibly TRBD1 (5 bases). Trimming pared 1 base from V and 0 bases from J, leaving 18 bases between. CDR1 LNHDA and CDR2 SQIVND come from the germline V gene (reference sequence). The CDR3 totals 18 residues. DNA for the CDR3: TGTGCCAGTAGTATAGTCATAGGACGGGGCACACTGAACACTGAAGCTTTCTTT. Its protein is CASSIVIGRGTLNTEAFF. Using reference TRBV19 and TRBJ1-1 for the parts outside the CDR3, the full variable domain is DGGITQSPKYLFRKEGQNVTLSCEQNLNHDAMYWYRQDPGQGLRLIYYSQIVNDFQKGDIAEGYSVSREKKESFPLTVTSAQKNPTAFYLCASSIVIGRGTLNTEAFFGQGTRLTVV.

In the case of this clone: Other DNA sequences within the sample encode an identical CDR3. The chain couples TRBV27 to TRBJ2-7; 7 bases fit TRBD1. The CDR3 runs to 13 residues. CDR1 and CDR2 (germline): MNHEY, SMNVEV (reference sequence). Trimming at V came to 4 bases and at J to 3 bases, leaving 3 bases not matched to a gene. The CDR3 DNA reads as TGTGCCAGCAGTTCAAGACAGGGCTACGAGCAGTACTTC. Its protein is CASSSRQGYEQYF.

The chain combines TRBV19 with TRBJ2-2; tentatively, D is TRBD2 (5 bases). Germline lookup yields CDR1 LNHDA and CDR2 SQIVND (reference sequence). CDR3 length equals 14 residues. The V and J ends lost 7 bases and 3 bases respectively, with 12 bases between them. This CDR3 is CASMRTGDTGELFF. In DNA form, the CDR3 reads TGTGCCAGTATGAGGACTGGGGACACCGGGGAGCTGTTTTTT.

The chain combines TRBV30 with TRBJ1-2, with D hard to call. Germline CDR1 and CDR2: GTSNPN and SVGIG (reference sequence). With 2 bases removed from V and 4 bases from J, the gap between germline ends came to 14 bases. The CDR3 length is 14 residues. The CDR3 reads CAWSSGILTYGYTF. In DNA form, the CDR3 reads TGTGCCTGGAGTTCCGGGATTCTGACCTATGGCTACACCTTC.

The chain recombines TRBV6-6 with TRBJ1-1; D perhaps matches TRBD1 (5 bases). V lost 7 bases to trimming and J lost 8 bases, with 20 bases between them. The CDR3 has 14 residues. Per germline, CDR1 MNHNY and CDR2 SVGAGI (reference sequence). CDR3 loop: CASTTLRGDVEAFF. The DNA of the CDR3 is TGTGCCAGCACCACCCTTCGAGGGGACGTGGAAGCTTTCTTT.

This rearrangement joins TRBV7-9 to TRBJ2-1; no firm D call. V lost 7 bases to trimming and J lost 10 bases, with 20 bases between them. CDR3 size: 14 residues. CDR1 SEHNR and CDR2 FQNEAQ come from the germline V gene (reference sequence). CDR3: CASTPVGSQGEQFF. CDR3 nucleotide sequence: TGTGCCAGCACCCCGGTGGGTAGCCAAGGGGAGCAGTTCTTC.